The source of this T cell receptor (beta chain) is a study of blood T cell repertoires in COVID-19. Study background: Sample material is recorded as cDNA or gDNA derived from T cells, B-cell-depleted T cells, or PBMCs.

Authors' processing steps: From reference gene primer amplification, estimates of nucleated cell counts were derived. TCRdb's copy holds only in-frame clones and misses some; the assay was immunoSEQ multiplex PCR. That table supplies the V and J calls and clone size; D and trimming were determined from the DNA. Among around 98,000 clones, less than 85% were seen once, and the ten largest hold roughly 11%. V lost 5 bases and J 3 bases, leaving 16 bases between the germline ends. Germline CDR1 reads PRHDT; CDR2 reads FYEKMQ (reference sequence). This CDR3 contains 15 residues. The receptor comes from a man aged 65 to 79 with active or convalescent COVID-19. Sequenced material: peripheral blood. The chain is built from TRBV13 and TRBJ1-2; TRBD1 is a possible D gene (5 bases). CDR3 residues: CASSRRDSFYYGYTF. The CDR3 nucleotides read TGTGCCAGCAGCCGCCGGGACTCCTTCTACTATGGCTACACCTTC. Full variable domain (outside the CDR3, taken from reference TRBV13 and TRBJ1-2): AAGVIQSPRHLIKEKRETATLKCYPIPRHDTVYWYQQGPGQDPQFLISFYEKMQSDKGSIPDRFSAQQFSDYHSELNMSSLELGDSALYFCASSRRDSFYYGYTFGSGTRLTVV.